One and the same sample provided the 31 T cell receptor beta chains below, sequenced in a study of control samples from healthy donors and cancer patients. Sequencing was performed with immunoSEQ multiplex PCR; in TCRdb, only in-frame clones are kept and a portion is missing. The sample has 100,000 to 150,000 clones; less than 90% are singletons. The sequenced sample was blood. All receptors come from a man younger than 30 in good health.

A few counts support this clone. The rearrangement links TRBV30 to TRBJ2-1; possible D gene TRBD1, 5 bases. Trimming cost V 2 bases and J 9 bases, with 11 bases left between them. This CDR3 is 12 amino acids long. Germline CDR1 is GTSNPN and CDR2 is SVGIG (reference sequence). DNA of the CDR3: TGTGCCTGGAGTCTGGGGCGGAGTGAGCAGTTCTTC. It encodes CAWSLGRSEQFF. Together with reference TRBV30 and TRBJ2-1, the CDR3 gives the full variable domain: SQTIHQWPATLVQPVGSPLSLECTVEGTSNPNLYWYRQAAGRGLQLLFYSVGIGQISSEVPQNLSASRPQDRQFILSSKKLLLSDSGFYLCAWSLGRSEQFFGPGTRLTVL.

The chain is built from TRBV27 and TRBJ2-3; D is unresolved. The germline V gene encodes CDR1 MNHEY and CDR2 SMNVEV (reference sequence). V lost 5 bases and J 6 bases, leaving 9 bases between the germline ends. The CDR3 has 12 residues. CDR3 region: CASSTRQDTQYF. CDR3 bases: TGTGCCAGCAGTACCCGCCAGGATACGCAGTATTTT.

In DNA, the CDR3 is TGTGCCAGCAGTTGGACTAGCGGGACTGAGCAGTTCTTC. Residues: CASSWTSGTEQFF. The chain recombines TRBV12-3 or TRBV12-4 with TRBJ2-1, with TRBD2 matching over 12 bases. The trim removed 4 bases at V and 9 bases at J, leaving 1 base unmatched. This CDR3 is 13 amino acids long.

This chain uses TRBV30 with TRBJ1-1, with unresolved D. The CDR3 is 14 residues long. The V and J ends lost 3 bases and 1 base respectively, with 12 bases between them. Germline lookup yields CDR1 GTSNPN and CDR2 SVGIG (reference sequence). In DNA form, the CDR3 reads TGTGCCTGGAGCCGGGTGCCTGAGAACACTGAAGCTTTCTTT. It codes for CAWSRVPENTEAFF.

This clone was counted between two and nine times. The J gene is TRBJ2-2, the V gene TRBV5-1; the match to TRBD1 covers 7 bases. CDR3 length: 15 residues. Germline V gene data show CDR1 as SGHRS and CDR2 as YFSETQ. Losses at the gene ends were 6 bases for V and 4 bases for J; bases not matched to a gene: 9. In nucleotides, the CDR3 is TGCGCCAGCATGAGACAGGGTGACAGCACCGGGGAGCTGTTTTTT. Amino acids: CASMRQGDSTGELFF.

This clone has a handful of counts. This chain joins TRBV28 and TRBJ1-1; 8 bases map to TRBD1. V gave up 6 bases and J gave up 3 bases; unmatched junction bases: 6. Germline values: CDR1 MDHEN, CDR2 SYDVKM. CDR3 size: 14 residues. This CDR3 is CASSPGTGYTEAFF. CDR3 in DNA: TGTGCCAGCAGCCCCGGGACAGGCTACACTGAAGCTTTCTTT.

The chain employs TRBV6-6 and TRBJ2-3; the D is unclear. The germline V gene has CDR1 MNHNY and CDR2 SVGAGI (reference sequence). V was trimmed by 6 bases and J by 3 bases, leaving 4 bases between them. CDR3 length: 11 amino acids. The CDR3 DNA reads TGTGCCAGCAGCCCAACAGATACGCAGTATTTT. Translating it yields CASSPTDTQYF.

The chain has TRBV5-1 and TRBJ1-4; perhaps TRBD1 as D (5 bases). Germline CDR1 and CDR2: SGHRS and YFSETQ. The CDR3 is made up of 15 amino acids. Trimming cost V 2 bases and J 4 bases, with 12 bases left between them. The CDR3 reads CASSFMAGSNEKLFF. The DNA of the CDR3 is TGCGCCAGCAGCTTCATGGCAGGGAGTAATGAAAAACTGTTTTTT.

The chain has TRBV6-5 and TRBJ1-5; D unclear. This CDR3 contains 15 residues. Between the trimmed V and J ends, which lost 6 bases and 7 bases, there was a span of 19 bases. Germline V gene sequence: CDR1 MNHEY, CDR2 SVGAGI. CDR3 sequence reads: CASSGSSGLGQPQHF. Written as DNA, the CDR3 is TGTGCCAGCAGCGGATCCTCCGGGCTGGGGCAGCCCCAGCATTTT.

This chain uses TRBV5-4 with TRBJ1-2; D is uncertain. The CDR3 sequence is 17 residues long. The germline gives CDR1 SGHNT, CDR2 YYREEE (reference sequence). Deletions cut 0 bases from V and 0 bases from J, with 15 bases between. The CDR3 loop is CASSLGAAGNPNYGYTF. For the CDR3, the DNA is TGTGCCAGCAGCTTGGGGGCTGCAGGAAACCCTAACTATGGCTACACCTTC.

The gene calls are TRBV29-1 and TRBJ2-1; D is tentatively TRBD1 or TRBD2 (5 bases each). The V end lost 2 bases, the J end lost 6 bases, and 20 bases lay between the germline ends. Looked up from germline, CDR1 is SQVTM and CDR2 is ANQGSEA. This CDR3 region has 16 residues. The DNA of the CDR3 is TGCAGCGTTGAAATCGCGCAGGGAGTTTTACCCAATGAGCAGTTCTTC. Translation: CSVEIAQGVLPNEQFF.

The chain couples TRBV5-1 to TRBJ1-4, with TRBD1 matching over 9 bases. The length of the CDR3 is 15 residues. Trimming at V came to 5 bases and at J to 8 bases, leaving 10 bases not matched to a gene. Germline-derived CDR1 and CDR2 are SGHRS and YFSETQ. The CDR3 nucleotides read TGCGCCAGCAGTCCGGACAGGGGTGAACGGGAAAAACTGTTTTTT. Protein sequence: CASSPDRGEREKLFF.

The chain employs TRBV27 and TRBJ2-3; 7 bases fit TRBD1. Germline loops: CDR1 MNHEY, CDR2 SMNVEV (reference sequence). With 5 bases clipped from V and 4 bases from J, the junction kept 6 bases outside the gene matches. CDR3 size: 14 residues. The CDR3 region is CASSANRGPDTQYF. The DNA of the CDR3 is TGTGCCAGCAGTGCCAACAGGGGTCCAGATACGCAGTATTTT.

J is TRBJ1-1 and V is TRBV7-9; D is unresolved. Per the germline V gene, CDR1 is SEHNR and CDR2 is FQNEAQ (reference sequence). The CDR3 consists of 14 residues. Trimming left V 5 bases short and J 6 bases short, with 16 bases between. The CDR3 DNA is TGTGCCAGCAGCCTAACCGAGGGTGTCGCTGAAGCTTTCTTT. This sequence encodes CASSLTEGVAEAFF. Full variable domain (rest looked up from reference TRBV7-9 and TRBJ1-1): DTGVSQNPRHKITKRGQNVTFRCDPISEHNRLYWYRQTLGQGPEFLTYFQNEAQLEKSRLLSDRFSAERPKGSFSTLEIQRTEQGDSAMYLCASSLTEGVAEAFFGQGTRLTVV.

This sequence joins TRBV9 and TRBJ1-1, with D unclear. V lost 0 bases to trimming and J lost 2 bases, with 5 bases between them. The CDR3 contains 13 residues. From germline, CDR1 is SGDLS and CDR2 YYNGEE. The CDR3 nucleotides are TGTGCCAGCAGCGTAGGCACAAACACTGAAGCTTTCTTT. As protein: CASSVGTNTEAFF.

The chain uses TRBV5-1 and TRBJ1-2; D is undetermined. The CDR3 totals 13 residues. V lost 0 bases and J lost 4, with 7 bases in between. Germline CDR1 and CDR2: SGHRS and YFSETQ. CDR3 protein: CASSLESSYGYTF. The DNA of the CDR3 is TGCGCCAGCAGCTTGGAGTCCAGCTATGGCTACACCTTC.

The rearrangement uses TRBV6-1 and TRBJ1-4; D is possibly TRBD1 (6 bases). Trimming removed 3 bases at V and 8 bases at J, with 10 bases between. The germline CDR1 and CDR2 sequences are MNHNS and SASEGT. CDR3 length equals 13 residues. CDR3 nucleotides: TGTGCCAGCAGTGAGTTGGGGGGCGAAAAACTGTTTTTT. The encoded protein is CASSELGGEKLFF.

The genes are TRBV7-8 and TRBJ1-2, with D unclear. Deletions cut 5 bases from V and 8 bases from J, with 15 bases between. Germline CDR1 reads SGHVS; CDR2 reads FQNEAQ. This CDR3 region has 13 residues. Here the CDR3 reads CASSPATTGGYTF. In DNA, the CDR3 is TGTGCCAGCAGCCCGGCCACAACGGGGGGCTACACCTTC. Drawing the rest from reference TRBV7-8 and TRBJ1-2, the complete variable domain is GAGVSQSPRYKVAKRGQDVALRCDPISGHVSLFWYQQALGQGPEFLTYFQNEAQLDKSGLPSDRFFAERPEGSVSTLKIQRTQQEDSAVYLCASSPATTGGYTFGSGTRLTVV.

This chain uses TRBV28 with TRBJ1-1; the D gene is possibly TRBD1 (5 bases). The CDR3 has 16 amino acids. V shed 2 bases and J shed 6 bases, with 19 bases lying between them. The germline CDR1 and CDR2 sequences are MDHEN and SYDVKM. CDR3 residues: CASSLAGHSQGAEAFF. Here the CDR3 DNA reads TGTGCCAGCAGTTTAGCGGGGCACAGTCAAGGGGCTGAAGCTTTCTTT.

The chain has TRBV5-1 and TRBJ1-1; TRBD1 is a possible D gene (5 bases). V gave up 3 bases and J gave up 4 bases, with 16 bases separating them. Germline CDR1 is SGHRS and CDR2 is YFSETQ. The CDR3 totals 15 residues. The CDR3 region has the DNA TGCGCCAGCAGCTCTCTATCCAGGGAATTCACTGAAGCTTTCTTT. Protein product: CASSSLSREFTEAFF.

The rearrangement joins TRBV27 to TRBJ1-2; D perhaps matches TRBD1 (6 bases). Trimming pared 1 base from V and 10 bases from J, leaving 13 bases between. This CDR3 has 13 residues. The V gene's germline CDR1 is MNHEY and CDR2 SMNVEV (reference sequence). The CDR3 protein is CASSLYGGSSYTF. The CDR3 nucleotides read TGTGCCAGCAGTTTATACGGGGGCTCGTCCTACACCTTC.

The chain is built from TRBV6-5 and TRBJ1-1; 8 bases are a match to TRBD1. V shed 8 bases and J 4 bases; nucleotides not matched to a gene: 3. The CDR3 spans 12 residues. CDR1 is MNHEY, CDR2 SVGAGI, per germline. The CDR3 loop is CASRTGSTEAFF. CDR3 nucleotide sequence: TGTGCCAGCCGGACAGGGAGCACTGAAGCTTTCTTT.

The J gene is TRBJ2-3, the V gene TRBV6-2 or TRBV6-3, with D perhaps TRBD1 or TRBD2 (5 bases each). The CDR3 totals 17 residues. From germline, CDR1 is MNHEY and CDR2 SVGEGT. The germline V and J ends were trimmed by 2 bases and 2 bases, with 17 bases remaining between them. CDR3 nucleotides: TGTGCCAGCAGTTACCGTCTCCGGGACGGCCACACAGATACGCAGTATTTT. It encodes CASSYRLRDGHTDTQYF.

The chain has TRBV11-3 and TRBJ2-7, with D perhaps given as TRBD1 or TRBD2 (5 bases each). CDR3 length: 15 amino acids. The germline gives CDR1 SGHNT, CDR2 YENEEA. V was trimmed by 4 bases and J by 3 bases, leaving 16 bases between them. The CDR3 DNA sequence: TGTGCCAGCAGCTCAGGGCCTTTGGGGGACTACGAGCAGTACTTC. Its protein is CASSSGPLGDYEQYF.

The chain couples TRBV6-5 to TRBJ2-5; D assignment may be TRBD1 or TRBD2 (5 bases each). CDR3 length: 14 residues. Trimming left V 6 bases short and J 2 bases short, with 13 bases between. Germline V gene sequence: CDR1 MNHEY, CDR2 SVGAGI. CDR3 DNA sequence: TGTGCCAGCAGCGCCGGGACGGGACAAGAGACCCAGTACTTC. This codes for CASSAGTGQETQYF.

The chain couples TRBV11-2 to TRBJ2-7, with D perhaps TRBD2 (5 bases). This CDR3 region has 14 residues. Germline values: CDR1 SGHAT, CDR2 FQNNGV. Trimming removed 6 bases at V and 1 base at J, with 13 bases between. CDR3 sequence (DNA): TGTGCCAGCAGTTCCGGAGGACGGTCCTACGAGCAGTACTTC. Its translation is CASSSGGRSYEQYF.

The chain has TRBV10-1 and TRBJ2-3; D uncertain. The V end lost 6 bases, the J end lost 0 bases, and 13 bases lay between the germline ends. Germline assignment: CDR1 WNHNN and CDR2 SYGVQD (reference sequence). There are 15 residues in the CDR3. In nucleotides, the CDR3 is TGCGCCAGCAGAGCCACTGAGCGAAGCACAGATACGCAGTATTTT. Residues: CASRATERSTDTQYF.

This clone has only a few counts. CDR3 region: CASSQGGSTYEQYF. As DNA, the CDR3 is TGCGCCAGCAGCCAAGGCGGTAGTACCTACGAGCAGTACTTC. The chain joins TRBV4-1 to TRBJ2-7; D is unclear. Germline loops: CDR1 MGHRA, CDR2 YSYEKL. The CDR3 sequence is 14 residues long. V lost 1 base and J 2 bases, leaving 9 bases between the germline ends.

The rearrangement uses TRBV24-1 and TRBJ2-3, with 7 bases matching TRBD1. Germline lookup yields CDR1 KGHDR and CDR2 SFDVKD. This CDR3 contains 15 residues. The trim removed 4 bases at V and 4 bases at J, leaving 7 bases unmatched. CDR3 nucleotides: TGTGCCACCAGTGAACCGGGACAGACAGCAGATACGCAGTATTTT. Protein: CATSEPGQTADTQYF.

V is TRBV9 and J is TRBJ1-2, with TRBD1 matching 9 bases. The V and J ends lost 6 bases and 4 bases, in that order; junction bases with no gene match: 13. Germline CDR1 is SGDLS and CDR2 is YYNGEE. CDR3 size: 16 residues. CDR3 sequence reads: CASTNRAGQGTYGYTF. CDR3 nucleotide sequence: TGTGCCAGCACCAATAGGGCCGGACAGGGGACCTATGGCTACACCTTC.

This chain links TRBV10-3 with TRBJ1-2, with D maybe TRBD1 (6 bases). CDR1 and CDR2 from the germline V gene are ENHRY and SYGVKD. This CDR3 spans 12 amino acids. The ends were cut back, 5 bases at V and 6 bases at J, with 10 bases in the middle. The CDR3 loop reads CAISMGADGYTF. The DNA of the CDR3 is TGTGCCATCAGTATGGGGGCTGATGGCTACACCTTC.